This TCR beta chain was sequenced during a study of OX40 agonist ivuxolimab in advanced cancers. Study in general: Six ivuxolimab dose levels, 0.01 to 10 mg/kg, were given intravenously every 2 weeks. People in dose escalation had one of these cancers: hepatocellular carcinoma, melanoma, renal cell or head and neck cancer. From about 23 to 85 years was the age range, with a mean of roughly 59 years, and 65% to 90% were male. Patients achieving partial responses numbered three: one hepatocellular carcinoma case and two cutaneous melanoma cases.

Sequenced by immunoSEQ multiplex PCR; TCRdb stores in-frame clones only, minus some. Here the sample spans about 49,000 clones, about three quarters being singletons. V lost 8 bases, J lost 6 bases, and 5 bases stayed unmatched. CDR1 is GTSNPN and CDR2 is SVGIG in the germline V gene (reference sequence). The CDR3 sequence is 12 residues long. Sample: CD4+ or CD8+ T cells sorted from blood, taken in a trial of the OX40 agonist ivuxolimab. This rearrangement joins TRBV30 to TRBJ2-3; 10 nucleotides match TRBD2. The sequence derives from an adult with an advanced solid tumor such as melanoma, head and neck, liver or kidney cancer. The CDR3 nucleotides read TGTGCCGAGGGGACTAGCGCGGATACGCAGTATTTT. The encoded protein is CAEGTSADTQYF.